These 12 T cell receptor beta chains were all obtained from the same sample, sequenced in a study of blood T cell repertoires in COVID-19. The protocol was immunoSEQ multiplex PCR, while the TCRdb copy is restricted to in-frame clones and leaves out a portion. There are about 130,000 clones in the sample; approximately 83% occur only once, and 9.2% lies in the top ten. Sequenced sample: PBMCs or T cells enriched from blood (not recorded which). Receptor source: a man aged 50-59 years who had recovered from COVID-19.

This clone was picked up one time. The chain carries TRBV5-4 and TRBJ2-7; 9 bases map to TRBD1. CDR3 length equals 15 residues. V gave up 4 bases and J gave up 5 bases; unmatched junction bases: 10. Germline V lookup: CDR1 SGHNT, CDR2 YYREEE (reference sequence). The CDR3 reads CASSPPGQGFHEQYF. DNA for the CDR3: TGTGCCAGCAGCCCGCCGGGACAGGGCTTCCACGAGCAGTACTTC.

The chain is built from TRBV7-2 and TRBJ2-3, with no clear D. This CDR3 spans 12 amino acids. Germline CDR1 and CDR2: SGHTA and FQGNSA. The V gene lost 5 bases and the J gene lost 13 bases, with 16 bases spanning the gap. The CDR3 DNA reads TGTGCCAGCAGCCACCCCCCCAACACAGAGTATTTT. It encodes CASSHPPNTEYF.

The CDR3 reads CATSPRGFVQPQHF. The CDR3 nucleotides read TGTGCCACCAGTCCCAGGGGTTTCGTCCAGCCCCAGCATTTT. V and J are TRBV24-1 and TRBJ1-5; a weak D match, TRBD1 (6 bases). Trimming removed 6 bases at V and 7 bases at J, with 15 bases between. The CDR3 extends over 14 amino acids. CDR1 KGHDR and CDR2 SFDVKD come from the germline V gene.

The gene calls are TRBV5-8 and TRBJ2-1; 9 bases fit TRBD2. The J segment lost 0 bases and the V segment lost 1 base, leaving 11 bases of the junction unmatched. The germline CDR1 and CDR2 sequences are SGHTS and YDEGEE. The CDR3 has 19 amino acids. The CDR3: CASSLNGLAGMSSYNEQFF. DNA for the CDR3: TGTGCCAGCAGCTTGAATGGGCTAGCGGGGATGAGCTCCTACAATGAGCAGTTCTTC.

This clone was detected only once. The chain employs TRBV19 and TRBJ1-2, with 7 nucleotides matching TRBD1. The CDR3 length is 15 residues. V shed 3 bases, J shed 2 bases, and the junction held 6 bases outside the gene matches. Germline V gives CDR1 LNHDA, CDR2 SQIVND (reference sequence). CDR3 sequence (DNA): TGTGCCAGTAGTATGTGGGACAGCGAAAACTATGGCTACACCTTC. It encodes CASSMWDSENYGYTF.

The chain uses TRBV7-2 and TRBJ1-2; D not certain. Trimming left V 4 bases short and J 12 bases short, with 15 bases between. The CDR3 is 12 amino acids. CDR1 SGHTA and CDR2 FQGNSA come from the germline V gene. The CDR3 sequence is CASSSDGGGDTF. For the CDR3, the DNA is TGTGCCAGCAGCTCGGACGGAGGCGGGGACACCTTC.

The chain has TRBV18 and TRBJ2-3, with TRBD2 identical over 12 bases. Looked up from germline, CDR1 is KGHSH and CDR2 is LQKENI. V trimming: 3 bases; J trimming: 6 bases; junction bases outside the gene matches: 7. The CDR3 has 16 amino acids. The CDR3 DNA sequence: TGTGCCAGCTCACCCGCTAGCGGGGGGGCCTTTGATACGCAGTATTTT. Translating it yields CASSPASGGAFDTQYF. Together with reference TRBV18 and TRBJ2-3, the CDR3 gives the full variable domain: NAGVMQNPRHLVRRRGQEARLRCSPMKGHSHVYWYRQLPEEGLKFMVYLQKENIIDESGMPKERFSAEFPKEGPSILRIQQVVRGDSAAYFCASSPASGGAFDTQYFGPGTRLTVL.

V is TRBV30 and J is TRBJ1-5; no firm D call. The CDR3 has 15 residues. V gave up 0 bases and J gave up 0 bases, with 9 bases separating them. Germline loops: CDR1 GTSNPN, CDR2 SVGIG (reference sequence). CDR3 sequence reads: CAWSVGGYSNQPQHF. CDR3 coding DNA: TGTGCCTGGAGTGTGGGAGGGTATAGCAATCAGCCCCAGCATTTT.

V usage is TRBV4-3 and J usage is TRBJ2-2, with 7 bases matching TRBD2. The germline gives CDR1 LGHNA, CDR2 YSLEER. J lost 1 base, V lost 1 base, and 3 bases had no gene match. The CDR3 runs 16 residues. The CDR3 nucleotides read TGCGCCAGCAGCCAAGGGGGGAGGGAGAACACCGGGGAGCTGTTTTTT. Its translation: CASSQGGRENTGELFF.

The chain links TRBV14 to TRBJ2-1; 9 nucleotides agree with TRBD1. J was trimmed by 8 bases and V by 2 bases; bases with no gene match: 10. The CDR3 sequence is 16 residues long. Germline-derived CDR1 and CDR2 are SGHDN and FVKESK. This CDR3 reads CASSQLLPGQGYEQFF. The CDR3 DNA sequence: TGTGCCAGCAGCCAACTCCTCCCGGGACAGGGCTATGAGCAGTTCTTC.

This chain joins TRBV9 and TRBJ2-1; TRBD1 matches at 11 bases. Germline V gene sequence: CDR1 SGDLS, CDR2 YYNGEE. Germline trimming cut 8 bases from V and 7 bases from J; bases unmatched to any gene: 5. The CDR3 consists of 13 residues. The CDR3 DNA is TGTGCCAGTGTCGGACAGGGGGCAAATGAGCAGTTCTTC. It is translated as CASVGQGANEQFF.

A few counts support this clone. The CDR3 nucleotides read TGTGCCAGCAGGAGGGTACGGGGGGCCGGTGAAGCTTTCTTT. Translating it yields CASRRVRGAGEAFF. The gene calls are TRBV9 and TRBJ1-1; TRBD1 is a possible D gene (6 bases). The CDR3 spans 14 residues. CDR1 SGDLS and CDR2 YYNGEE come from the germline V gene. V was pared by 5 bases and J by 7 bases, with 18 bases between.